Listed below are T cell receptor beta chains from one sample, sequenced in a study of T cells after yellow fever vaccination. One entry per CDR3 protein results from TCRdb running MiXCR on the 5' RACE reads. The sample has a few hundred thousand distinct CDR3 sequences; 11% are singletons. The sample in question was PBMCs, obtained on the day of the first yellow fever vaccination. Receptors originate from a young man who received the YFV17D yellow fever vaccine. The CDR3 runs from the conserved cysteine through the conserved F or W. D genes are given only for firm matches. Only some rows state a clone size, as once, few, many or a class for expanded clones.

clone size: few
J gene: TRBJ1-5
D gene: .
V gene: TRBV12-5
CDR3 protein: CASGFYRASGQPQHF
CDR3 DNA: TGTGCTAGTGGTTTTTACAGGGCGTCGGGTCAGCCCCAGCATTTT

clone size: few
J gene: TRBJ2-5
D gene: TRBD2
V gene: TRBV29-1
CDR3 protein: CSVRLADRLSQYF
CDR3 DNA: TGCAGCGTTAGACTAGCGGACCGGCTGTCCCAGTACTTC

clone size: many
J gene: TRBJ2-3
D gene: TRBD2
V gene: TRBV5-1
CDR3 protein: CASSLGHARGSTDTQYF
CDR3 DNA: TGCGCCAGCAGCTTGGGCCACGCGCGGGGGAGCACAGATACGCAGTATTTT

clone size: .
J gene: TRBJ2-7
D gene: .
V gene: TRBV7-2
CDR3 protein: CASSLSLAGAYYEQYF
CDR3 DNA: TGTGCCAGCAGCCTTAGTCTCGCGGGGGCGTACTACGAGCAGTACTTC

clone size: many
J gene: TRBJ2-3
D gene: .
V gene: TRBV27
CDR3 protein: CASSPLPIRADTQYF
CDR3 DNA: TGTGCCAGCAGTCCGCTGCCCATTCGGGCAGATACGCAGTATTTT

clone size: many
J gene: TRBJ2-2
D gene: TRBD1
V gene: TRBV4-1
CDR3 protein: CASSQSGTGYGELFF
CDR3 DNA: TGCGCCAGCAGCCAGTCGGGGACAGGATACGGGGAGCTGTTTTTT

clone size: .
J gene: TRBJ2-2
D gene: TRBD1
V gene: TRBV11-2
CDR3 protein: CASSLTMTGVHTGELFF
CDR3 DNA: TGTGCCAGCAGTCTAACCATGACAGGGGTGCACACCGGGGAGCTGTTTTTT

clone size: few
J gene: TRBJ1-5
D gene: .
V gene: TRBV7-2
CDR3 protein: CASSRLAFQPQHF
CDR3 DNA: TGTGCCAGCAGCCGACTGGCATTTCAGCCCCAGCATTTT

clone size: few
J gene: TRBJ2-5
D gene: TRBD2
V gene: TRBV2
CDR3 protein: CASSAGLAGIFGETQYF
CDR3 DNA: TGTGCCAGCAGTGCTGGACTAGCGGGGATATTTGGAGAGACCCAGTACTTC

clone size: many
J gene: TRBJ2-1
D gene: TRBD1
V gene: TRBV5-1
CDR3 protein: CASSSLTGKVEQFF
CDR3 DNA: TGCGCCAGCAGCTCGCTGACAGGGAAGGTTGAGCAGTTCTTC

clone size: .
J gene: TRBJ1-1
D gene: .
V gene: TRBV4-1
CDR3 protein: CASSQPVGTEAFF
CDR3 DNA: TGCGCCAGCAGCCAACCAGTTGGAACTGAAGCTTTCTTT

clone size: few
J gene: TRBJ1-1
D gene: .
V gene: TRBV29-1
CDR3 protein: CSVRLNTEAFF
CDR3 DNA: TGCAGCGTTAGGCTGAACACTGAAGCTTTCTTT

clone size: .
J gene: TRBJ1-5
D gene: TRBD1
V gene: TRBV6-2/TRBV6-3
CDR3 protein: CASSYSRRGPSSSQPQHF
CDR3 DNA: TGTGCCAGCAGTTACTCGCGTAGGGGGCCCTCCTCAAGTCAGCCCCAGCATTTT

clone size: .
J gene: TRBJ2-4
D gene: .
V gene: TRBV20-1
CDR3 protein: CSATPPRGLAKNIQYF
CDR3 DNA: TGCAGTGCTACCCCTCCTAGAGGATTAGCCAAAAACATTCAGTACTTC

clone size: .
J gene: TRBJ2-5
D gene: TRBD2
V gene: TRBV20-1
CDR3 protein: CSAYSGAQETQYF
CDR3 DNA: TGCAGTGCTTATAGCGGGGCCCAAGAGACCCAGTACTTC

clone size: .
J gene: TRBJ2-1
D gene: .
V gene: TRBV20-1
CDR3 protein: CSANPSYNEQFF
CDR3 DNA: TGCAGTGCCAACCCCTCCTACAATGAGCAGTTCTTC

clone size: few
J gene: TRBJ2-1
D gene: TRBD2
V gene: TRBV9
CDR3 protein: CASSAGLADNEQFF
CDR3 DNA: TGTGCCAGCAGCGCCGGACTAGCAGACAATGAGCAGTTCTTC

clone size: few
J gene: TRBJ1-1
D gene: .
V gene: TRBV12-3/TRBV12-4
CDR3 protein: CASSLGGAGEAFF
CDR3 DNA: TGTGCCAGCAGTTTAGGAGGGGCCGGTGAAGCTTTCTTT